Listed below are T cell receptor beta chains from one sample, sequenced in a study of metastatic and nonmetastatic thyroid tumors. From the PCR reads, TCRdb re-called clones with MiXCR. The sample lists about 15,000 clones, less than 30% seen once, with 15% in the top ten. Sequencing was performed on adjacent normal tissue. Receptors were obtained from a female donor with papillary thyroid cancer or a benign thyroid nodule (not recorded which). Some clones in this sample may be carry-over from other donors' samples. Each CDR3 is given with its conserved first and last residue. The D gene is left open where the match is weak. Clone size is shown for a subset of rows, as once, few, many or a class of expanded clone.

>NA|NA|TRBV7-3|TRBJ2-1
CASSLDRSGEQFF
TGTGCCAGCAGCTTGGATCGGAGCGGTGAGCAGTTCTTC
>NA|many|TRBV18|TRBJ2-5
CASSPPETQYF
TGTGCCAGCTCACCACCTGAGACCCAGTACTTC
>TRBD1|NA|TRBV7-8|TRBJ2-7
CASSDPPGQGYEQYF
TGTGCCAGCAGTGATCCGCCGGGACAGGGTTACGAGCAGTACTTC
>NA|NA|TRBV20-1|TRBJ2-1
CSAPLQWDEQFF
TGCAGTGCGCCTCTCCAGTGGGATGAGCAGTTCTTC
>NA|NA|TRBV7-3|TRBJ1-1
CASSLPGLDGAFF
TGTGCCAGCAGCTTACCGGGGCTGGACGGAGCTTTCTTT
>TRBD1|NA|TRBV20-1|TRBJ1-1
CSADRGRGTEAFF
TGCAGTGCCGACAGGGGGCGCGGAACTGAAGCTTTCTTT
>TRBD1|NA|TRBV6-2/TRBV6-3|TRBJ1-1
CASSPPGQGVTEAFF
TGTGCCAGCAGCCCCCCGGGACAGGGAGTCACTGAAGCTTTCTTT
>NA|NA|TRBV11-2|TRBJ1-1
CASSFGGRLEAFF
TGTGCCAGCAGCTTTGGGGGCCGTCTTGAAGCTTTCTTT
>TRBD1|few|TRBV27|TRBJ1-1
CASSHLDREVTEAFF
TGTGCCAGCAGTCACCTCGACAGGGAGGTCACTGAAGCTTTCTTT
>NA|NA|TRBV6-5|TRBJ1-2
CASSYPPDLDGGYTF
TGTGCCAGCAGTTACCCCCCGGATTTGGATGGTGGCTACACCTTC
>NA|NA|TRBV20-1|TRBJ1-5
CSARQQGTGNQPQHF
TGCAGTGCTAGACAGCAGGGGACGGGCAATCAGCCCCAGCATTTT
>NA|many|TRBV5-4|TRBJ2-3
CASSLVSTTTDTQYF
TGTGCCAGCAGCTTGGTGTCTACAACCACAGATACGCAGTATTTT
>TRBD2|NA|TRBV6-5|TRBJ2-3
CASSVLATSGFTDTQYF
TGTGCCAGCAGTGTACTCGCGACTAGCGGGTTCACAGATACGCAGTATTTT
>NA|few|TRBV28|TRBJ1-1
CASSLHQGFPEAFF
TGTGCCAGCAGTTTACACCAGGGTTTCCCTGAAGCTTTCTTT
>NA|NA|TRBV11-2|TRBJ1-1
CASSLWGIPEAFF
TGTGCCAGCAGCTTATGGGGGATCCCTGAAGCTTTCTTT
>NA|few|TRBV2|TRBJ2-1
CASSRPGHLYNEQFF
TGTGCCAGCAGTCGACCGGGACACTTATACAATGAGCAGTTCTTC
>NA|few|TRBV6-1|TRBJ1-1
CASREQVNTEAFF
TGTGCCAGCAGAGAACAGGTGAACACTGAAGCTTTCTTT
>NA|NA|TRBV5-1|TRBJ2-5
CASSLVAAGQETQYF
TGCGCCAGCAGCTTGGTCGCGGCGGGGCAAGAGACCCAGTACTTC
>NA|many|TRBV4-2|TRBJ1-6
CASSQDAGNSPLHF
TGTGCCAGCAGCCAAGATGCCGGCAATTCACCCCTCCACTTT
>TRBD2|once|TRBV20-1|TRBJ2-7
CSARERTSGIIYEQYF
TGCAGTGCTAGAGAGAGGACTAGCGGGATTATATACGAGCAGTACTTC
>NA|few|TRBV2|TRBJ2-5
CASSGREQETQYF
TGTGCCAGCAGTGGTAGAGAGCAAGAGACCCAGTACTTC
>TRBD2|few|TRBV11-1|TRBJ2-1
CASSPGGGRFNNEQFF
TGTGCCAGCAGCCCCGGGGGCGGGAGGTTCAACAATGAGCAGTTCTTC
>TRBD1|few|TRBV6-1|TRBJ2-1
CASKDRVNEQFF
TGTGCCAGCAAGGACAGGGTAAATGAGCAGTTCTTC
>NA|NA|TRBV19|TRBJ2-7
CASSTDGGYEQYF
TGTGCCAGTAGTACTGACGGAGGCTACGAGCAGTACTTC
>TRBD1|few|TRBV2|TRBJ2-7
CASSVLQGAYEQYF
TGTGCCAGCAGTGTTTTACAGGGGGCCTACGAGCAGTACTTC
>TRBD1|NA|TRBV20-1|TRBJ2-3
CSAKRLGQGEVDTQYF
TGCAGTGCTAAACGCCTGGGACAGGGGGAGGTAGATACGCAGTATTTT
>TRBD2|NA|TRBV6-5|TRBJ2-2
CASSYSRGALGELFF
TGTGCCAGCAGTTATTCGCGGGGGGCCCTAGGGGAGCTGTTTTTT
>TRBD2|NA|TRBV12-3/TRBV12-4|TRBJ2-3
CASRAARGRVTDTQYF
TGTGCCAGCAGAGCGGCTAGAGGGAGGGTCACAGATACGCAGTATTTT
>TRBD2|NA|TRBV25-1|TRBJ2-3
CASGDAGRGSYTQYF
TGTGCCAGCGGCGACGCGGGGCGGGGGTCCTATACGCAGTATTTT
>NA|NA|TRBV9|TRBJ1-2
CSSSVGVIDNYGYTF
TGTTCCAGCAGCGTAGGTGTCATCGATAACTATGGCTACACCTTC
>NA|NA|TRBV5-1|TRBJ2-7
CASSPQPDTYEQYF
TGCGCCAGCAGCCCTCAGCCAGATACCTACGAGCAGTACTTC
>NA|few|TRBV3-1|TRBJ1-1
CASSLGRKGLEAFF
TGTGCCAGCAGCTTAGGAAGGAAAGGGCTTGAAGCTTTCTTT
>NA|medium-sized|TRBV4-3|TRBJ1-5
CASSQDSGTGQPQHF
TGCGCCAGCAGCCAAGATTCTGGAACTGGACAGCCCCAGCATTTT
>NA|NA|TRBV9|TRBJ2-7
CASSPLGSYEQYF
TGTGCCAGCAGCCCCCTGGGGAGCTACGAGCAGTACTTC
>NA|many|TRBV3-1|TRBJ2-7
CATAGAPRYEQYF
TGTGCCACAGCTGGGGCACCCCGCTACGAGCAGTACTTC
>NA|few|TRBV10-1|TRBJ2-3
CASSASSTDTQYF
TGCGCCAGCAGTGCCTCTAGCACAGATACGCAGTATTTT
>NA|many|TRBV11-2|TRBJ1-1
CASSLWGNTEAFF
TGTGCCAGCAGCTTATGGGGGAACACTGAAGCTTTCTTT
>NA|NA|TRBV28|TRBJ2-7
CASSFEGRSEQYF
TGTGCCAGCAGCTTCGAGGGACGGAGCGAGCAGTACTTC
>NA|NA|TRBV11-2|TRBJ1-1
CASSLAGGRNTEAFF
TGTGCCAGCAGCTTAGCCGGGGGCAGGAACACTGAAGCTTTCTTT
>NA|once|TRBV14|TRBJ1-6
CASSPWDGSSYNSPLHF
TGTGCCAGCAGCCCGTGGGACGGGAGCTCCTATAATTCACCCCTCCACTTT
>TRBD2|NA|TRBV19|TRBJ2-7
CASSIRAGPLGNEQYF
TGTGCCAGTAGTATCAGAGCGGGGCCTCTCGGGAACGAGCAGTACTTC
>TRBD1|NA|TRBV7-9|TRBJ2-7
CASSLSGTGPYEQYF
TGTGCCAGCAGCTTATCAGGGACAGGGCCCTACGAGCAGTACTTC
>NA|few|TRBV6-1|TRBJ2-1
CASSEVGGGNEQFF
TGTGCCAGCAGTGAAGTCGGTGGGGGGAATGAGCAGTTCTTC
>TRBD2|NA|TRBV6-1|TRBJ2-4
CASSERGRDINIQYF
TGTGCCAGCAGTGAACGCGGGAGGGACATAAACATTCAGTACTTC
>TRBD1|medium-sized|TRBV2|TRBJ2-3
CASREQGRSTDTQYF
TGTGCCAGCAGGGAACAGGGGCGTAGCACAGATACGCAGTATTTT
>NA|few|TRBV3-1|TRBJ1-6
CASSLGTDNSPLHF
TGTGCCAGCTCACTCGGGACGGACAATTCACCCCTCCACTTT
>TRBD1|many|TRBV27|TRBJ2-7
CASSLGTGSYEQYF
TGTGCCAGCAGTCTAGGGACAGGGAGCTACGAGCAGTACTTC
>NA|NA|TRBV20-1|TRBJ2-3
CSASRTDTQYF
TGCAGTGCTTCCCGCACAGATACGCAGTATTTT